These 8 T cell receptor beta chains came from one sample sequenced in a study of cytomegalovirus exposure and HLA in healthy donors. Primers: 60 Vbeta forward and 13 Jbeta reverse. Assay used: immunoSEQ multiplex PCR; TCRdb lists only in-frame clones, some missing. This table holds fewer than 200,000 clones, about three quarters found once. The sample consisted of PBMCs. These receptor sequences come from a girl aged 5-17 years in good health and CMV-seronegative.

The V and J genes are TRBV29-1 and TRBJ1-2; D gene unclear. CDR3 length: 11 amino acids. V lost 7 bases, J lost 3 bases, and 9 bases lay in between. CDR1 SQVTM and CDR2 ANQGSEA come from the germline V gene. The CDR3 spells CSAEAYYGYTF. The CDR3 DNA is TGCAGCGCGGAGGCTTACTATGGCTACACCTTC.

The CDR3 is CASSARVSSGNTIYF. The CDR3, as DNA: TGTGCCAGCAGTGCCCGGGTTTCCTCTGGAAACACCATATATTTT. The V call is TRBV2, the J call TRBJ1-3; D gene ambiguous. CDR1 is SNHLY and CDR2 is FYNNEI in the germline V gene. Trimming stripped 4 bases from V and 0 bases from J, with 10 bases between. This CDR3 has 15 residues.

V gene TRBV5-5 combines with J gene TRBJ2-7, with TRBD1 identical over 8 bases. The V gene end was trimmed by 2 bases and the J gene end by 3 bases; junction bases not matched to a gene: 1. Per germline, CDR1 SGHKS and CDR2 YYEKEE (reference sequence). This CDR3 is built from 13 residues. As DNA, the CDR3 is TGTGCCAGCAGCTTACAGGGGGACTACGAGCAGTACTTC. It specifies CASSLQGDYEQYF.

The chain recombines TRBV11-2 with TRBJ2-7; D is ambiguous. The CDR3 has 18 residues. The germline V gene encodes CDR1 SGHAT and CDR2 FQNNGV. The germline V and J ends were trimmed by 5 bases and 1 base, with 24 bases remaining between them. The CDR3 protein is CASSDAFNGLAGSYEQYF. CDR3 DNA: TGTGCCAGCAGCGATGCCTTCAATGGCTTAGCCGGTTCCTACGAGCAGTACTTC.

The V call is TRBV7-2, the J call TRBJ2-3; D not resolved. CDR1 and CDR2 from the germline V gene are SGHTA and FQGNSA. V shed 5 bases and J shed 4 bases, with 10 bases lying between them. The CDR3 is 13 residues long. The CDR3, as DNA: TGTGCCAGCAGCCCGCACATGGCAGATACGCAGTATTTT. This translates into CASSPHMADTQYF.

The chain is built from TRBV5-4 and TRBJ2-5; D gene ambiguous. V dropped 0 bases and J dropped 5 bases, with 5 bases sitting between them. This CDR3 is 12 amino acids long. Germline-derived CDR1 and CDR2 are SGHNT and YYREEE (reference sequence). CDR3: CASSLVRETQYF. CDR3 DNA: TGTGCCAGCAGCTTGGTGCGGGAGACCCAGTACTTC.

J is TRBJ1-2 and V is TRBV6-1; weak D call: TRBD1 (6 bases). V was cut by 3 bases and J by 5 bases, with 13 bases left in between. The CDR3 spans 14 residues. Germline V gives CDR1 MNHNS, CDR2 SASEGT. CDR3 loop: CASSDPSTGYGYTF. The DNA for the CDR3 is TGTGCCAGCAGTGACCCCTCCACAGGGTATGGCTACACCTTC.

CDR3 residues: CASSSPREEPNYGYTF. CDR3 bases: TGTGCCAGCAGCTCGCCGAGAGAAGAGCCTAACTATGGCTACACCTTC. The chain combines TRBV7-9 with TRBJ1-2; unclear D gene. The CDR3 totals 16 residues. V dropped 4 bases and J dropped 0 bases, with 15 bases sitting between them. Germline V gene sequence: CDR1 SEHNR, CDR2 FQNEAQ (reference sequence).